This TCR beta chain was sequenced for a study of blood T cell repertoires in COVID-19. Across the whole study: The samples span acute and convalescent COVID-19 from the United States, Italy and Spain. Sources were T cells, B-cell-depleted T cells, or PBMCs; the material itself was cDNA or gDNA.

In the original workflow: Amplification from reference gene primers served as the basis for estimated nucleated cell counts. The data were produced by immunoSEQ multiplex PCR, yet TCRdb's version contains in-frame clones alone and is incomplete. The V and J calls and clone size were taken over from that table, and D and trimming were inferred from the DNA. Of around 190,000 clones listed, 88% are singletons. The CDR3 is 15 amino acids. V shed 6 bases and J shed 3 bases, with 18 bases lying between them. Germline V lookup: CDR1 SGHNT, CDR2 YENEEA. The TCR sequence derives from a human donor in a cohort sampled during active COVID-19. The sequenced sample was peripheral blood. V gene TRBV11-3 combines with J gene TRBJ2-7; perhaps TRBD1 as D (5 bases). In DNA form, the CDR3 reads TGTGCCAGCAGTCTGGGGCCGACCGGCGACTACGAGCAGTACTTC. Protein: CASSLGPTGDYEQYF. The variable domain in full, with the rest retrieved from reference TRBV11-3 and TRBJ2-7, is EAGVVQSPRYKIIEKKQPVAFWCNPISGHNTLYWYLQNLGQGPELLIRYENEEAVDDSQLPKDRFSAERLKGVDSTLKIQPAELGDSAVYLCASSLGPTGDYEQYFGPGTRLTVT.